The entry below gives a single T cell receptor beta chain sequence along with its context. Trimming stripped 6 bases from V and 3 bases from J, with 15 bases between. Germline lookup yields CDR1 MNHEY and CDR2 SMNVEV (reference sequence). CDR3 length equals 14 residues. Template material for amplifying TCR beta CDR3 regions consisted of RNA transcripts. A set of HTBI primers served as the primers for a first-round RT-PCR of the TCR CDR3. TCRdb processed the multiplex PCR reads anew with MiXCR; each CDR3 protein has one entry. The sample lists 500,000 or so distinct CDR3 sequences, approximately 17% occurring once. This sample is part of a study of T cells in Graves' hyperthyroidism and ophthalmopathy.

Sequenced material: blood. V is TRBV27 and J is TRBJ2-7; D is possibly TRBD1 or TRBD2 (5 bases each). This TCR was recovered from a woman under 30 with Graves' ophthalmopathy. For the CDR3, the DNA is TGTGCCAGCAGGGGCTCAGGGACGCACTACGAGCAGTACTTC. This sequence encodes CASRGSGTHYEQYF.